One T cell receptor (beta chain) is described in this entry. Source study methods: Using reference gene primer amplification, nucleated cell counts were estimated. Assay: immunoSEQ multiplex PCR; the TCRdb copy retains only in-frame clones and omits some. For V, J and clone size, that table is used; D and trimming come from the DNA. This repertoire shows over 250,000 clones, around 86% found once; its top ten account for approximately 2%. The sample belongs to a study of blood T cell repertoires in COVID-19. At the level of the study: Collection of acute and convalescent COVID-19 samples took place in the United States, Italy and Spain. Nucleic acid was either cDNA or gDNA, and it came from T cells, B-cell-depleted T cells, or PBMCs.

Trimming took 3 bases from V and 12 from J, leaving 14 bases between them. The germline gives CDR1 GTSNPN, CDR2 SVGIG (reference sequence). The CDR3 sequence is 12 residues long. The source material was peripheral blood. The chain combines TRBV30 with TRBJ1-4, with D unclear. The clonotype comes from a man aged 45 to 65 with acute or convalescent COVID-19. For the CDR3, the DNA is TGTGCCTGGAGCCCGCGAGCAATAGAACTGTTTTTT. It encodes CAWSPRAIELFF.